These 19 T cell receptor beta chains came from one sample sequenced in a study of CD8 T cells in Susac syndrome. A quantity of roughly 0.5 to 1 ug RNA underwent reverse transcription using random hexamers. TCRdb ran MiXCR on the immunoSEQ multiplex PCR reads and lists one entry per CDR3 protein. The table shows just over 150,000 distinct CDR3 sequences, with roughly 96% occurring only once. Sequencing input: CD8+ T cells from PBMCs. These receptors came from a human donor with multiple sclerosis.

V is TRBV20-1 and J is TRBJ1-5; perhaps TRBD1 as D (6 bases). Per germline, CDR1 DFQATT and CDR2 SNEGSKA (reference sequence). V lost 3 bases to trimming and J lost 7 bases, with 13 bases between them. This CDR3 has 13 residues. The chain's CDR3 is CSAREGGKQPQHF. The CDR3 coding sequence is TGCAGTGCTAGGGAGGGGGGTAAGCAGCCCCAGCATTTT.

CDR3 in DNA: TGTGCCAGCAGTGGCGACTTACGGTACGAGCAGTACGTC. It translates to CASSGDLRYEQYV. The V call is TRBV6-1, the J call TRBJ2-7; no clear D gene. This CDR3 has 13 residues. Germline assignment: CDR1 MNHNS and CDR2 SASEGT. The V end lost 4 bases, the J end lost 4 bases, and 11 bases lay between the germline ends.

The chain couples TRBV29-1 to TRBJ1-1, with TRBD1 matching over 8 bases. Germline trimming cut 3 bases from V and 6 bases from J; bases unmatched to any gene: 3. The CDR3 totals 12 residues. Germline values: CDR1 SQVTM, CDR2 ANQGSEA. The CDR3 loop reads CSVEGTGPEAFF. CDR3 bases: TGCAGCGTTGAGGGGACAGGCCCTGAAGCTTTCTTT.

This rearrangement joins TRBV13 to TRBJ2-5; D assignment may be TRBD1 or TRBD2 (6 bases each). The germline V and J ends were trimmed by 5 bases and 5 bases, with 15 bases remaining between them. From germline, CDR1 is PRHDT and CDR2 FYEKMQ (reference sequence). The CDR3 has 14 amino acids. Written as DNA, the CDR3 is TGTGCCAGCAGCCGGAGGGGGGACTGGGAGACCCAGTACTTC. Its protein product is CASSRRGDWETQYF.

This clonotype was counted once. CDR3 protein: CASSPLLGGTADTQYF. The CDR3 DNA sequence: TGTGCCAGCAGCCCCCTTCTGGGGGGAACAGCCGATACGCAGTATTTT. J is TRBJ2-3 and V is TRBV7-2, with D possibly being TRBD2 (6 bases). The CDR3 runs to 16 residues. Germline CDR1 reads SGHTA; CDR2 reads FQGNSA. V lost 5 bases to trimming and J lost 6 bases, with 21 bases between them.

This sequence joins TRBV30 and TRBJ2-7, with 7 bases matching TRBD1. Looked up from germline, CDR1 is GTSNPN and CDR2 is SVGIG (reference sequence). The trim removed 0 bases at V and 6 bases at J, leaving 11 bases unmatched. This CDR3 region has 15 residues. CDR3 nucleotides: TGTGCCTGGAGTGTACGGACAGGTCGGCAAGGCGAGCAGTACTTC. It translates to CAWSVRTGRQGEQYF.

The rearrangement links TRBV7-9 to TRBJ2-1; D is unresolved. V was shortened by 5 bases and J by 4 bases, with 18 bases between the two germline ends. Germline loops: CDR1 SEHNR, CDR2 FQNEAQ (reference sequence). The CDR3 totals 16 residues. This CDR3 is CASSASRVLTYNEQFF. CDR3 DNA sequence: TGTGCCAGCAGCGCCTCCCGGGTCCTGACGTACAATGAGCAGTTCTTC.

The chain employs TRBV27 and TRBJ2-7; the D gene is possibly TRBD2 (5 bases). This CDR3 has 13 amino acids. Trimming cost V 8 bases and J 1 base, with 12 bases left between them. Germline V lookup: CDR1 MNHEY, CDR2 SMNVEV (reference sequence). The CDR3 DNA sequence: TGTGCCAGCCTGGAGGAAGTATCCTACGAGCAGTACGTC. It specifies CASLEEVSYEQYV.

This clonotype was counted a single time. This chain links TRBV12-3 or TRBV12-4 with TRBJ1-2; TRBD1 is a possible D gene (6 bases). The CDR3 totals 16 residues. With 1 base removed from V and 4 bases from J, the gap between germline ends came to 16 bases. The CDR3 bases are TGTGCCAGCAGTTTAGGAGACAGGTCCCGGGGCTATGGCTACACCTTC. It is translated as CASSLGDRSRGYGYTF.

The V call is TRBV27, the J call TRBJ1-2, with D possibly matching TRBD1 (6 bases). CDR3 size: 14 residues. Germline CDR1 reads MNHEY; CDR2 reads SMNVEV (reference sequence). Trimming took off 0 bases at V and 8 bases at J, with 13 bases between the two ends. CDR3 protein: CASSLSPQGKGYTF. The CDR3 DNA is TGTGCCAGCAGTTTATCCCCACAGGGAAAAGGCTACACCTTC.

V usage is TRBV7-8 and J usage is TRBJ1-1; no firm D call. Deletions cut 0 bases from V and 0 bases from J, with 8 bases between. From germline, CDR1 is SGHVS and CDR2 FQNEAQ. This CDR3 comprises 15 residues. For the CDR3, the DNA is TGTGCCAGCAGCTTAGCCGGGCCTATGAACACTGAAGCTTTCTTT. Residues: CASSLAGPMNTEAFF.

The chain is built from TRBV2 and TRBJ2-1; D perhaps matches TRBD2 (5 bases). From germline, CDR1 is SNHLY and CDR2 FYNNEI. CDR3 length equals 14 residues. The V end lost 9 bases, the J end lost 6 bases, and 18 bases lay between the germline ends. CDR3 coding DNA: TGTGCCAGTGCTTCGTCCGGGGTACGCAATGAGCAGTTCTTC. This encodes CASASSGVRNEQFF.

The chain recombines TRBV12-3 or TRBV12-4 with TRBJ1-1; 8 bases are a match to TRBD1. J gave up 4 bases and V 8 bases, and 6 bases lay outside the gene matches. The CDR3 loop spans 13 amino acids. CDR3 amino acids: CASWTGSGTEAFF. DNA of the CDR3: TGTGCCAGCTGGACAGGGTCGGGCACTGAAGCTTTCTTT.

The chain joins TRBV25-1 to TRBJ2-5; 10 nucleotides agree with TRBD2. This CDR3 spans 16 amino acids. Germline V gene sequence: CDR1 MGHDK, CDR2 SYGVNS. With V trimmed by 4 bases and J by 5 bases, 10 bases remained unmatched. CDR3 nucleotides: TGTGCCAGCAGTGGTTACGAGGATAGCGGGGGGGAGACCCAGTACTTC. Its translation is CASSGYEDSGGETQYF.

The chain has TRBV14 and TRBJ1-1; D might be TRBD1 (5 bases). V shed 3 bases and J shed 5 bases, with 10 bases lying between them. Germline V gives CDR1 SGHDN, CDR2 FVKESK. The CDR3 has 13 amino acids. CDR3: CASSQSAGTEAFF. The DNA of the CDR3 is TGTGCCAGCAGCCAGAGTGCAGGGACTGAAGCTTTCTTT.

CDR3 sequence: CASSQSGFGYEQYF. CDR3 nucleotide sequence: TGTGCCAGCAGCCAGTCAGGGTTCGGGTACGAGCAGTACTTC. The chain combines TRBV14 with TRBJ2-7; a weak D match, TRBD1 (5 bases). CDR1 and CDR2 (germline): SGHDN, FVKESK. The CDR3 is made up of 14 amino acids. V shed 3 bases and J shed 4 bases, with 13 bases lying between them. The variable domain in full, with the rest retrieved from reference TRBV14 and TRBJ2-7, is EAGVTQFPSHSVIEKGQTVTLRCDPISGHDNLYWYRRVMGKEIKFLLHFVKESKQDESGMPNNRFLAERTGGTYSTLKVQPAELEDSGVYFCASSQSGFGYEQYFGPGTRLTVT.

The chain carries TRBV14 and TRBJ2-1; D remains unclear. Trimming stripped 0 bases from V and 3 bases from J, with 12 bases between. CDR3 size: 16 residues. The germline gives CDR1 SGHDN, CDR2 FVKESK. CDR3 coding DNA: TGTGCCAGCAGCCAAGATATGGGCTCCCACTACAATGAGCAGTTCTTC. Residues: CASSQDMGSHYNEQFF.

The chain employs TRBV29-1 and TRBJ1-1, with D hard to call. Per the germline V gene, CDR1 is SQVTM and CDR2 is ANQGSEA. V was cut by 5 bases and J by 1 base, with 5 bases left in between. This CDR3 is 11 amino acids long. CDR3 in amino acids: CSVYQNTEAFF. CDR3 nucleotides: TGCAGCGTTTACCAGAACACTGAAGCTTTCTTT.

The V gene is TRBV7-9, the J gene TRBJ1-2, with 9 bases fitting TRBD1. The CDR3 loop spans 16 amino acids. With V trimmed by 5 bases and J by 3 bases, 10 bases remained unmatched. Looked up from germline, CDR1 is SEHNR and CDR2 is FQNEAQ (reference sequence). CDR3 residues: CASSQEGGTGYYGYTF. In DNA, the CDR3 is TGTGCCAGCAGCCAGGAAGGCGGGACAGGGTACTATGGCTACACCTTC.